The clone carrying this TCR beta chain was seen a few times. This specimen belongs to a study of beta chain features in type 1 diabetes. Study overall: All samples combined gave just under 110 million sorted cells for examination.

Sequenced material consisted of expressed TCRB transcripts (all of the isolated RNA was reverse transcribed). The assay was immunoSEQ multiplex PCR, and TCRdb's table has in-frame clones only and misses some. The sample consists of around 150,000 clones, 6.9% of them appearing once. The authors took one heparinised blood draw, averaging roughly 120 mL, from each donor. Cells sorted by CD45RO/CCR7/CD25/CD127/CD95/CD27 comprised CD4+ naive, central memory, regulatory and stem cell-like memory cells. CDR3 length: 15 residues. The germline CDR1 and CDR2 sequences are KGHSH and LQKENI. V trimming: 0 bases; J trimming: 8 bases; junction bases outside the gene matches: 8.

The sequence was obtained from a woman aged 30 to 39 in good health. This rearrangement joins TRBV18 to TRBJ1-2; 8 bases fit TRBD1. The specimen was central memory CD4+ T cells from blood. In DNA, the CDR3 is TGTGCCAGCTCACCACCTACAGGGGGTCAGAGCGGCTACACCTTC. Encoded protein: CASSPPTGGQSGYTF.